This T cell receptor beta chain came from a study of T cells in Graves' hyperthyroidism and ophthalmopathy. Broader study findings: Ophthalmopathy cases were set apart from stable hyperthyroidism by a 13 V-J model.

This clonotype was counted many times. Its antigen is not identified. Researchers amplified the TCR beta CDR3 regions from RNA transcripts. HTBI primers were used for first-round RT-PCR of the TCR CDR3. From the multiplex PCR reads, TCRdb called clonotypes with MiXCR, one entry per CDR3 protein. This sample yields a few hundred thousand distinct CDR3 sequences, of which roughly 13% are seen a single time; 5.5% to 7.5% belongs to the top ten. Out of roughly 10 ml of fresh peripheral blood came the PBMCs. This receptor was obtained from a woman aged 25-40 years with Graves' hyperthyroidism that later progressed to Graves' ophthalmopathy. Material for sequencing was blood.

The CDR3 bases are TGTGCCAGCACGTGGACTAGCGGCTACAATGAGCAGTTCTTC. The encoded protein is CASTWTSGYNEQFF. The chain links TRBV6-2 or TRBV6-3 to TRBJ2-1; 10 bases line up with TRBD2. CDR3 length: 14 amino acids. Germline loops: CDR1 MNHEY, CDR2 SVGEGT. V lost 7 bases and J lost 3; bases outside the gene matches: 3.